Included here is one TCR beta chain sequence, with context. The sample comes from a study of blood T cell repertoires in COVID-19. Study context: Samples representing acute and convalescent COVID-19 were sourced from the United States, Italy and Spain. T cells, B-cell-depleted T cells, or PBMCs supplied cDNA or gDNA.

As processed by the authors: Amplification of reference gene primers was used by the study to estimate nucleated cell counts. Here immunoSEQ multiplex PCR was the method, and the copy in TCRdb shows in-frame clones only, minus some. V, J and clone size derive from that table, while D and trimming were established from the DNA sequence. The profile shows approximately 150,000 clones, approximately 84% of them singletons. The CDR3 contains 15 residues. With 2 bases clipped from V and 4 bases from J, the junction kept 5 bases outside the gene matches. Per the germline V gene, CDR1 is SGHRS and CDR2 is YFSETQ.

The clonotype was recovered from a man between 65 and 79 years old with active or convalescent COVID-19. The rearrangement links TRBV5-1 to TRBJ2-5, with 10 bases fitting TRBD1. Sequencing was performed on peripheral blood. CDR3 sequence reads: CASSFGTGVGETQYF. The CDR3, as DNA: TGCGCCAGCAGCTTTGGGACAGGGGTTGGAGAGACCCAGTACTTC.